The entry that follows covers one TCR beta chain sequence. This clone was seen just once. Its antigen specificity is not known. Per-nucleotide qualities are absent, and no much larger clonotype sits a single base away. Collaborating institutions collected whole blood in K2EDTA tubes following their own protocols. For TCRbeta analysis, collaborators shipped samples as frozen whole blood, isolated PBMCs, or DNA extracted from either of those sample types. This sample is drawn from a study of blood T cell repertoires in COVID-19 (dated by TCRdb to 2020 to 2022). Looking at the study overall: Samples covering the acute and convalescent phases of COVID-19 were provided by collaborators in the United States, Italy and Spain. The repertoires were released in a freely available public database intended as a resource for research on the immune response to SARS-CoV-2. Sample metadata almost always included a de-identified subject ID, COVID-19 status, age in years and sex. Subjects who had been exposed to COVID-19, were actively infected with it, or had recovered from it provided the deeply sampled blood TCRbeta repertoires that made up the dataset. Where available, HLA class I and class II types were taken from metadata supplied by the sample provider and were not determined by assay-based typing. The samples were drawn from the first 160 participants of the ongoing ImmuneRACE study and from some 1,300 subjects provided by 6 global collaborators. The material from the prospective study consisted of cDNA or gDNA derived from T cells, B-cell-depleted T cells, or PBMCs.

The paper as a whole reports these results and caveats: The amount of clinical and demographic metadata varied by source and participant and was provided uncurated.

V and J are truncated by 0 bases and 3 bases respectively, leaving an intervening sequence of 9 bases. Counted from cysteine to phenylalanine, this CDR3 has 15 amino acids. Just CDR3 DNA is preserved here, 45 bases in frame from base 1. CDR1 and CDR2, per the germline V gene, are KGHSH and LQKENI. TCRbeta CDR3 regions were amplified from genomic DNA by means of the immunoSEQ Assay, a bias-controlled multiplex PCR. As for the authors' bioinformatics: Within the assay, amplification of reference gene primers was used to estimate how many nucleated cells each sample contained. To quantify the absolute abundance of each unique TCRbeta CDR3 rearrangement, sequence reads were collapsed and filtered. For each sample, productive Simpson clonality was calculated by taking the square root of Simpson's diversity index across productive rearrangements. TCRdb mirrors the immuneACCESS table, restricted to in-frame sequences. Some clones are absent from its copies; in checked studies, under half trace to an unresolved V gene, and the reason for the others is unknown. The D gene and trimming were derived from the DNA, and the V and J assignments and clone size from that table. The sample contains about 210,000 clones, around 80% of them found a single time. Less than 15% of the sample is taken by the ten largest.

The material sequenced was peripheral blood. This TCR was recovered from a woman aged 40 to 55 with acute or convalescent COVID-19. In this chain, TRBV18 is recombined with TRBJ2-1, with the identity of the D gene unclear. In nucleotide form, the sequence is TGTGCCAGCTCACCACCTGTCAGAAACTACAATGAGCAGTTCTTC. Translation gives CASSPPVRNYNEQFF. With the rest looked up from the reference TRBV18 and TRBJ2-1 genes rather than sequenced, the full variable domain is NAGVMQNPRHLVRRRGQEARLRCSPMKGHSHVYWYRQLPEEGLKFMVYLQKENIIDESGMPKERFSAEFPKEGPSILRIQQVVRGDSAAYFCASSPPVRNYNEQFFGPGTRLTVL.